The present T cell receptor (beta chain) was sequenced within a study of T cell repertoires in cytomegalovirus infection. Study details: In public TCR beta signatures, there were indications of both CMV infection and matching HLA type.

Points on this clonotype: What it binds is not known. One base away lies a much larger clone, so this may be a sequencing read error.

Findings of the study overall: HLA-C-restricted CMV clonotypes gave the most frequent clonotype in two of eight donors. Identification of carriers of CMV plus the relevant HLA was performed using cumulative public TCR beta family frequency.

The CDR3 is made up of 13 amino acids. In germline, CDR1 is SGDLS, CDR2 YYNGEE. With 3 bases clipped from V and 8 bases from J, the junction kept 1 base outside the gene matches. TCRdb reanalysed the reads using MiXCR and keeps one entry per CDR3 protein. The sample yields about 440,000 distinct CDR3 sequences, roughly 31% seen once. The source material was PBMCs. This TCR was recovered from a human donor in good health (CMV status not recorded). Some clones in this sample may be carry-over from other donors' samples. The chain links TRBV9 to TRBJ1-6, with TRBD1 matching over 8 bases. The CDR3 region has the DNA TGTGCCAGCAGCGCGACAGGGGATTCACCCCTCCACTTT. Amino acid sequence: CASSATGDSPLHF.